The subject of this entry is one T cell receptor beta chain. This entry comes from a study of blood T cell repertoires in COVID-19. Under the authors' procedure: Reference gene primer amplification gave estimated nucleated cell counts. Profiling relied on immunoSEQ multiplex PCR, and the TCRdb table lists in-frame clones only, not all of them. From that table come the V and J calls and clone size; the DNA was used to work out D and trimming. The sample has fewer than 350,000 clones; 70% to 90% are singletons. The CDR3 has 16 residues. After removal of 3 bases from V and 3 bases from J, the junction contained 5 bases not matched to a gene. Looked up from germline, CDR1 is MNHEY and CDR2 is SMNVEV (reference sequence).

Sequenced input: peripheral blood. The chain links TRBV27 to TRBJ2-3; 11 bases agree with TRBD2. This receptor was taken from a woman in her thirties with COVID-19, enrolled during active disease. CDR3 in amino acids: CASSFPTSGETDTQYF. Here the CDR3 DNA reads TGTGCCAGCAGTTTCCCGACTAGCGGGGAGACAGATACGCAGTATTTT.